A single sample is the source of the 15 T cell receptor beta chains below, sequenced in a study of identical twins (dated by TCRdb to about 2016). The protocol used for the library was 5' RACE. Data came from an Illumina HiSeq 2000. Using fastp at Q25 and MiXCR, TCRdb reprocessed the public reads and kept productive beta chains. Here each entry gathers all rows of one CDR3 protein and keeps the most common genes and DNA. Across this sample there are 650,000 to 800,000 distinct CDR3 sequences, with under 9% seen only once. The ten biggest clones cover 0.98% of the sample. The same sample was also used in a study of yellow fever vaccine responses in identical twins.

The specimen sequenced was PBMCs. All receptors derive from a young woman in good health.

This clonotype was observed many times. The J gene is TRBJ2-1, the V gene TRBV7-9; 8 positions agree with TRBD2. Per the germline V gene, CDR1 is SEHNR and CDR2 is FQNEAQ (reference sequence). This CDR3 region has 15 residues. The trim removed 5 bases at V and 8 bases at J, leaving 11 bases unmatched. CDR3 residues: CASSRSGSTGDEQFF. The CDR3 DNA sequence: TGTGCCAGCAGCAGGAGCGGGAGTACAGGCGATGAGCAGTTCTTC.

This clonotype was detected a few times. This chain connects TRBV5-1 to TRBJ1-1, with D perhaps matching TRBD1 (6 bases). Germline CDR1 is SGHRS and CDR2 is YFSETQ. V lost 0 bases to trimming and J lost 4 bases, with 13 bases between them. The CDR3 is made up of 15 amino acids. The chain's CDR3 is CASSLAGRGGTEAFF. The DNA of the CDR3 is TGCGCCAGCAGCTTGGCCGGGAGAGGGGGCACTGAAGCTTTCTTT. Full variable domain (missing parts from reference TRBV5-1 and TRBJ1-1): KAGVTQTPRYLIKTRGQQVTLSCSPISGHRSVSWYQQTPGQGLQFLFEYFSETQRNKGNFPGRFSGRQFSNSRSEMNVSTLELGDSALYLCASSLAGRGGTEAFFGQGTRLTVV.

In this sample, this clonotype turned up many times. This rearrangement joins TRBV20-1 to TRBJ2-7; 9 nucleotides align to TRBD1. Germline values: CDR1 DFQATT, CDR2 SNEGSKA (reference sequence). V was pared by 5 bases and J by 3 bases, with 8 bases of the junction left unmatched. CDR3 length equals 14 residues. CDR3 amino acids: CSAYSPTGGYEQYF. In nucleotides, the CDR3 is TGCAGTGCTTATTCTCCGACAGGGGGCTACGAGCAGTACTTC.

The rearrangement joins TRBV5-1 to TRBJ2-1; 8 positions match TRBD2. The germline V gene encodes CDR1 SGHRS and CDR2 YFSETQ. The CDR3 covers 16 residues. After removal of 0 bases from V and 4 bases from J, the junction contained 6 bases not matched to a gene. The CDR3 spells CASSLGRGGVYNEQFF. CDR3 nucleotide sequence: TGCGCCAGCAGCTTGGGACGGGGGGGAGTGTACAATGAGCAGTTCTTC.

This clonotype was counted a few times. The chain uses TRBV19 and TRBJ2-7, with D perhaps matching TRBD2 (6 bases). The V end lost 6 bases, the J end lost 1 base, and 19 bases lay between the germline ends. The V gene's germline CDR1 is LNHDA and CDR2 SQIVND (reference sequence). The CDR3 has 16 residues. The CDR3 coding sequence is TGTGCCAGTAGAGACCCCGCCGGGAGTCGGTCCTACGAGCAGTACTTC. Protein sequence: CASRDPAGSRSYEQYF.

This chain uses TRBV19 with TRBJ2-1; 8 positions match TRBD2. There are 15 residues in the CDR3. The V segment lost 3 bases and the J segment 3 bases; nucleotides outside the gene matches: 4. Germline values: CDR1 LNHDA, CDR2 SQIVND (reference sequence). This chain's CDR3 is CASSMLLAGYNEQFF. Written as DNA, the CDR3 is TGTGCCAGTAGTATGTTGCTAGCGGGCTACAATGAGCAGTTCTTC.

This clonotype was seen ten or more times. The CDR3 region has the DNA TGCAGTGCCCCACCCCAGGGGGCGTACGAGCAGTACTTC. Translated: CSAPPQGAYEQYF. The chain uses TRBV20-1 and TRBJ2-7; 8 nucleotides align to TRBD1. This CDR3 contains 13 residues. Germline V gene lookup returns CDR1 DFQATT and CDR2 SNEGSKA (reference sequence). V lost 6 bases, J lost 4 bases, and 8 bases stayed unmatched.

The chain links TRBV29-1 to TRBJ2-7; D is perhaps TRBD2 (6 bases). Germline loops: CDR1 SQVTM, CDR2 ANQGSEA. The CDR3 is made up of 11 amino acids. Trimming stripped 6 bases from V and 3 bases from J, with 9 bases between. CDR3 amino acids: CSVGGLYEQYF. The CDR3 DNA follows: TGCAGCGTGGGGGGACTCTACGAGCAGTACTTC.

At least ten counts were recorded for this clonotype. The CDR3 DNA reads TGCAGTGCTAGAGTTACTAGCGGGAGTAGAGAGACCCAGTACTTC. It codes for CSARVTSGSRETQYF. The chain links TRBV20-1 to TRBJ2-5; 11 bases align to TRBD2. The germline V gene has CDR1 DFQATT and CDR2 SNEGSKA (reference sequence). Trimming at V came to 1 base and at J to 4 bases, leaving 5 bases not matched to a gene. This CDR3 has 15 residues.

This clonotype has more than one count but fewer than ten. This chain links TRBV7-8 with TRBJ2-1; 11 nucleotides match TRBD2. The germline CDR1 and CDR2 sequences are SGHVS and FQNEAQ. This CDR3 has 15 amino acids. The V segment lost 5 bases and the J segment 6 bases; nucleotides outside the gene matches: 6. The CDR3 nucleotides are TGTGCCAGCAGCACGCGACTAGCGGGAAGCAATGAGCAGTTCTTC. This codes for CASSTRLAGSNEQFF.

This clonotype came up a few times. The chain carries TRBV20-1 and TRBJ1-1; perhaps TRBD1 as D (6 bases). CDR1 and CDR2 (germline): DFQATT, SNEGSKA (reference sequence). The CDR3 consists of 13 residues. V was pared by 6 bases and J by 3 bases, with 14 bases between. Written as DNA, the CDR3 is TGCAGTGCGCGGACAGAGCGGGACACTGAAGCTTTCTTT. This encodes CSARTERDTEAFF.

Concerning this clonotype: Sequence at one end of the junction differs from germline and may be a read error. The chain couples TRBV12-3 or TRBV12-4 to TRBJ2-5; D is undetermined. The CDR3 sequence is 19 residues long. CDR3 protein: CAISLRLSVNSPTQETQYF. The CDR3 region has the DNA TGTGCCATCAGTTTACGATTGTCGGTAAATTCACCAACTCAAGAGACCCAGTACTTC.

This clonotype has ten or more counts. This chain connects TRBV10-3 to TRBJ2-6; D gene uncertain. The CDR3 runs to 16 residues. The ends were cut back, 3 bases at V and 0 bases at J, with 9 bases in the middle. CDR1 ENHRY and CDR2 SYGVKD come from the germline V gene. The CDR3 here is CAISDLQNSGANVLTF. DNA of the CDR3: TGTGCCATCAGTGACCTACAGAACTCTGGGGCCAACGTCCTGACTTTC.

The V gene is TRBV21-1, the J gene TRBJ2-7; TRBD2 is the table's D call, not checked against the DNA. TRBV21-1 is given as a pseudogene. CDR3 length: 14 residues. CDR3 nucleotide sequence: TGTGCCATCCCAAAGGGCACTAGCGGTTACGAGCAGTACTTC. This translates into CAIPKGTSGYEQYF.

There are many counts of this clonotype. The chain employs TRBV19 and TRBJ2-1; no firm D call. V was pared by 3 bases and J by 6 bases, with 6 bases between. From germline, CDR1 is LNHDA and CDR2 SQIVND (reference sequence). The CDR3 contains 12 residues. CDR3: CASSIVGNEQFF. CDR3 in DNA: TGTGCCAGTAGTATCGTCGGCAATGAGCAGTTCTTC.